This passage covers 2 T cell receptor beta chains from one sample sequenced in a study of blood T cell repertoires in COVID-19. The method was immunoSEQ multiplex PCR; TCRdb's version includes in-frame clones alone and lacks a portion of them. The sample holds over 50,000 clones, 84% seen once. Specimen: peripheral blood. The receptors originated from a man aged 55-75 years with COVID-19, enrolled during active disease.

The gene calls are TRBV12-5 and TRBJ1-6, with D perhaps matching TRBD1 (5 bases). The CDR3 has 12 residues. The V end was cut by 6 bases, the J end by 10 bases, with 10 bases between. Germline loops: CDR1 LGHNT, CDR2 FRNRAP. In DNA form, the CDR3 reads TGTGCTAGTGGCAGGGAAGGATCACCCCTCCACTTT. This translates into CASGREGSPLHF.

The chain employs TRBV10-1 and TRBJ2-2; TRBD2 matches at 7 bases. CDR3 length equals 16 residues. Germline CDR1 and CDR2: WNHNN and SYGVQD (reference sequence). With 3 bases clipped from V and 4 bases from J, the junction kept 8 bases outside the gene matches. The CDR3 loop is CASSEGEGSVTGELFF. CDR3 nucleotide sequence: TGCGCCAGCAGTGAAGGGGAGGGCTCTGTCACCGGGGAGCTGTTTTTT.